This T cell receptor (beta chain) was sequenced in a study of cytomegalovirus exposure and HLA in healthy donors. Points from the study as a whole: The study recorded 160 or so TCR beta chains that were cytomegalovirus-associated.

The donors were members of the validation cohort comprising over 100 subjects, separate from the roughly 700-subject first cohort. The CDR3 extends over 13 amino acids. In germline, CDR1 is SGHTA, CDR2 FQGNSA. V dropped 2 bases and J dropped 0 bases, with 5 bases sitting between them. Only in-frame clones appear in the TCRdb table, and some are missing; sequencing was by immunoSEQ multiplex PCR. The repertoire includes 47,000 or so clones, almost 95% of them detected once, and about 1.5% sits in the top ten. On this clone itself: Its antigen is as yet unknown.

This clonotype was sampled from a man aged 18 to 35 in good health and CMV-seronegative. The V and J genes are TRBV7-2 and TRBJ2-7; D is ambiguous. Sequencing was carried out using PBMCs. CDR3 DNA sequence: TGTGCCAGCAGCTTAAGCACCTCCTACGAGCAGTACTTC. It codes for CASSLSTSYEQYF.